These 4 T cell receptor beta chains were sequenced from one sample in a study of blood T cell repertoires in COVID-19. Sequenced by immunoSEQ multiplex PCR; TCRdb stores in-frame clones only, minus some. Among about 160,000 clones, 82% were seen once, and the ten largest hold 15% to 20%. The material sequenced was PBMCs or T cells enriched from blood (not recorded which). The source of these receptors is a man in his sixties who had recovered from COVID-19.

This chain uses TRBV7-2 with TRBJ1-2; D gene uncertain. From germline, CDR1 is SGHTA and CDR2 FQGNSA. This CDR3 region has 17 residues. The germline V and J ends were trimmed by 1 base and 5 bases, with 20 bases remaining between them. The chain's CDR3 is CASSLDGRPGSGYGYTF. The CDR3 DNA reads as TGTGCCAGCAGCTTAGATGGCCGGCCGGGTTCGGGATATGGCTACACCTTC.

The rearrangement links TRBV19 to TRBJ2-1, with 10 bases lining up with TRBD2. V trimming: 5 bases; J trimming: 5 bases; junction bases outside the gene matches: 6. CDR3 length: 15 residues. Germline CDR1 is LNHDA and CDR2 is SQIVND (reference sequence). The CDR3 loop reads CASSVSSGRHNEQFF. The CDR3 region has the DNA TGTGCCAGTAGTGTATCTAGCGGGAGACACAATGAGCAGTTCTTC.

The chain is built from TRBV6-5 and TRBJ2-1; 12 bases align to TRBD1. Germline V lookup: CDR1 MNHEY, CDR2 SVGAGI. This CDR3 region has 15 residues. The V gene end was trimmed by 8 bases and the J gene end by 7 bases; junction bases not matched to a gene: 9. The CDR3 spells CASAFGTGGKNEQFF. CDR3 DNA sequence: TGTGCCAGCGCCTTCGGGACAGGGGGCAAGAATGAGCAGTTCTTC.

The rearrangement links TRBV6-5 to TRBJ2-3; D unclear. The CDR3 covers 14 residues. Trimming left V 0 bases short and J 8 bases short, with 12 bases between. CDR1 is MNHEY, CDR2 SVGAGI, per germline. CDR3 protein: CASSYSTQAGTQYF. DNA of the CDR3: TGTGCCAGCAGTTACTCGACCCAGGCTGGTACGCAGTATTTT.